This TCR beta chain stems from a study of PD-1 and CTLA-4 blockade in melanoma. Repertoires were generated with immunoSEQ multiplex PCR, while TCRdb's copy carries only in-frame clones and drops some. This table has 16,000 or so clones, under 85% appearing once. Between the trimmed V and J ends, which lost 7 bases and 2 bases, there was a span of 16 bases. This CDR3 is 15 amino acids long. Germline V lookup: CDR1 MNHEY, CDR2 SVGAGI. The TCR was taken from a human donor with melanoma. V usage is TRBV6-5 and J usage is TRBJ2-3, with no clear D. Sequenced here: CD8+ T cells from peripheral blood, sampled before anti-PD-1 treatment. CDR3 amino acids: CASIRQPDFTDTQYF. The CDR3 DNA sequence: TGTGCCAGCATACGGCAGCCGGATTTCACAGATACGCAGTATTTT.